The T cell receptor beta chain described here comes from a study of CD8+ T cells in alopecia areata (dated by TCRdb to 2017 to 2018). Regarding the research as a whole: Treated patients were enrolled in an open-label pilot trial of oral tofacitinib at 5 to 10 mg twice daily for moderate-to-severe alopecia areata. Biopsies were taken from tofacitinib-treated patients at baseline and at 4 and 24 weeks of treatment, and a later scalp biopsy was taken in several of the tofacitinib-treated patients. Tofacitinib was given for 6 to 18 months, followed by 6 months of follow-up off drug to assess delayed response and recurrence. High-throughput TCRbeta sequencing was used to examine T cell clonal expansion in alopecia areata in both the C3H/HeJ mouse model and human patients. RNA was obtained with the PAXgene miRNA kit for fixed scalp, the miRNeasy kit for PBMCs, and the RNeasy kit for mouse skin. On the human side, TCRbeta sequencing was run on scalp tissue and on sorted CD4+ and CD8+ peripheral blood T cells from healthy controls and from alopecia areata patients with either patchy or totalis/universalis disease. TCRbeta CDR3 regions were amplified by immunoSEQ multiplex PCR using 35 Vbeta forward and 13 Jbeta reverse primers. Clonality in the scalp was compared among normal scalp (n=4), patchy alopecia areata scalp (n=8), and alopecia totalis/universalis scalp (n=8). Beyond this particular receptor, the publication reports: Shared TCR sequences between patients were less evident than in mice, which may be partly attributable to HLA diversity in the patient population. Unlike mouse skin, which is dominated by gammadelta T cells, normal human skin has resident alphabeta T cells that are also sequenced, and this complicates analysis of the scalp TCR repertoire. Compared with normal scalp, lesional scalp had higher clonality and more expanded CD8+ clones, particularly in alopecia totalis/universalis, a pattern that suggests antigenic drive.

Spanning cysteine to phenylalanine, the CDR3 consists of 13 amino acids. Only the CDR3 portion is preserved as DNA: 39 bases, with reading frame beginning at the first base. CDR1 and CDR2 (MGHRA, YSYEKL) derive from the germline V gene. V drops 0 bases and J drops 13 bases, leaving 14 bases in between. In regard to this clone: Which antigen it targets is not known. No much larger clone exists at a distance of one base, and base qualities are not known.

What this sample's time point label stands for: baseline before oral tofacitinib. Peripheral blood and lesional scalp punch biopsies were obtained from patients with alopecia areata. PBMCs were isolated by density centrifugation and stained for CD3, CD4 and CD8, and CD4+ and CD8+ T cells were sorted on a FACSAria. Library construction relied on the immunoSEQ multiplex PCR assay. RNA was extracted from all samples and reverse transcribed into cDNA, which served as template for TCR sequencing. First-strand cDNA was synthesized with SuperScript III using a 2:1 mix of oligo-dT and random hexamers. A synthetic immune receptor repertoire was used to measure amplification bias, and any remaining bias was corrected computationally. The paper's processing steps were these. After raw reads were preprocessed to remove errors, the CDR3 was defined following IMGT conventions as running from the conserved cysteine to phenylalanine. Clonality was computed as 1 minus the Shannon entropy, with the entropy normalized by log2 of the number of productive unique TCRs. CD4 or CD8 identity of scalp clones was inferred by cross-referencing scalp TCRbeta sequences with sorted blood CD4 and CD8 repertoires. TCRdb took this table from immuneACCESS and kept in-frame rearrangements with V and J called. Such tables lack part of the clones; where checked against another copy, unresolved V genes explain under half of the gap, and the rest is unexplained. V and J calls and clone size follow that table, whereas D and trimming were derived from the DNA. For this sample the table gives some 240,000 clones, of which 57% were detected only once. The top ten constitute 0.45% of the sample.

This sequence uses TRBV4-1 and TRBJ2-3, with the D gene possibly TRBD1 or TRBD2, each one fitting 5 bases. The origin of this receptor is a human donor with alopecia areata. Material: CD4+ T cells sorted from blood, obtained at week 0. Read as DNA, the sequence is TGCGCCAGCAGCCAAGATTGGGGGTCCCGCGAGTATTTT. The encoded protein is CASSQDWGSREYF.